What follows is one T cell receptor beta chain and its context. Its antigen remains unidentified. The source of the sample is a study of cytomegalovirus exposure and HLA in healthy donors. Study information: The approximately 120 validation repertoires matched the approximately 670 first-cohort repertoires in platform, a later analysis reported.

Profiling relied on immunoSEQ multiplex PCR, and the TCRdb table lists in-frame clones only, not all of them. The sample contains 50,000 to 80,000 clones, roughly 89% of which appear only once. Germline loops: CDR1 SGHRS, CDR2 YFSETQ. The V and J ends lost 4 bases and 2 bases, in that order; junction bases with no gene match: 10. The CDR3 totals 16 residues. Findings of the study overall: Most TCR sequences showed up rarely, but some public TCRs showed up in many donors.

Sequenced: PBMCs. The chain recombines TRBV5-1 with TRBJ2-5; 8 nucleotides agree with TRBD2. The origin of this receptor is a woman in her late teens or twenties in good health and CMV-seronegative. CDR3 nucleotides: TGCGCCAGCAGCCCGGGGGGACTAGGGGGACAAGAGACCCAGTACTTC. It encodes CASSPGGLGGQETQYF.